The sequence of this TCR beta chain was determined in a study of T cell repertoires in cytomegalovirus infection. Turning to the study itself: Both a matching HLA type and CMV infection were indicated by public TCR beta signatures.

TCRdb called the reads again in MiXCR, with one record for every CDR3 protein. The table has 150,000 to 200,000 distinct CDR3 sequences, roughly 17% seen once. This clonotype has more than one count but fewer than ten. Its antigen is as yet unknown. Study-wide results and limits: In two of eight donors, the top clonotype was HLA-C-restricted CMV-specific.

CDR3 length equals 13 residues. V was clipped by 3 bases and J by 5 bases, with 11 bases between them. The germline CDR1 and CDR2 sequences are SGHTA and FQGNSA. The sequence was obtained from a human donor in good health (CMV status not recorded). Some clones in this sample may be carry-over from other donors' samples. The sequenced sample was CD8+ T cells from PBMCs. The V and J genes are TRBV7-2 and TRBJ2-7, with D perhaps matching TRBD2 (7 bases). The CDR3 DNA follows: TGTGCCAGCAGCTTCCGGGGGGACAACGAGCAGTACTTC. Protein sequence: CASSFRGDNEQYF.